The clone carrying this TCR beta chain came up once. The sample comes from a study of blood T cell repertoires in COVID-19. For the study at large: COVID-19 samples from acute and convalescent phases originated in the United States, Italy and Spain.

In the source study's methods: It was from reference gene primer amplification that nucleated cell counts were estimated. Sequencing used immunoSEQ multiplex PCR; TCRdb keeps in-frame clones, though not all of them. The V and J calls and clone size are taken from that table; D and trimming were inferred from the DNA. Of 150,000 to 200,000 clones in the sample, roughly nine tenths were seen once. The CDR3 runs to 14 residues. The germline V gene has CDR1 SGHTA and CDR2 FQGNSA. V shed 7 bases, J shed 5 bases, and the junction held 8 bases outside the gene matches. V and J are TRBV7-2 and TRBJ2-1; TRBD2 aligns across 7 bases. Sample: peripheral blood. This TCR was sampled from a man between 18 and 29 years old who had recovered from COVID-19. CDR3 loop: CASKIKGGNNEQFF. DNA for the CDR3: TGTGCCAGCAAAATCAAGGGAGGGAACAATGAGCAGTTCTTC.